This T cell receptor beta chain was sequenced in a study of Graves' ophthalmopathy and Graves' hyperthyroidism. Stable hyperthyroidism was defined by absence of ophthalmopathy within 18 months of follow-up. Study-level points and caveats: Blood also harbored most expanded thyroid clonotypes above 0.001 frequency.

Amplification of TCR beta CDR3 regions used RNA transcripts. Investigators did first-round RT-PCR with HTBI primers, then second-round multiplex PCR. MiXCR, applied by TCRdb to the multiplex PCR reads, yields one record per CDR3 protein. This table holds more than 300,000 distinct CDR3 sequences, about 15% found once. The table lists this clonotype with many counts. Antigen: not known. Trimming shortened V by 4 bases and J by 1 base, and 10 bases separated the two germline ends. In germline, CDR1 is LNHNV, CDR2 YYDKDF (reference sequence). The CDR3 spans 14 residues. Sequenced input: peripheral blood. This chain links TRBV15 with TRBJ1-1; D gene uncertain. This clonotype was sampled from an adult woman with stable Graves' hyperthyroidism. The CDR3 is CATSNELKNTEAFF. The CDR3 DNA follows: TGTGCCACCAGCAACGAGCTAAAGAACACTGAAGCTTTCTTT.